What follows are 4 T cell receptor beta chains derived from one specimen sequenced in a study of T cell responses to AZD1222 COVID-19 vaccine. Clones were sequenced by immunoSEQ multiplex PCR, and TCRdb holds only the in-frame ones, with some missing. Among 120,000 to 150,000 clones listed, around 91% were seen once. The source material was peripheral blood, sampled on day 0 of AZD1222 vaccination. These receptors were obtained from an adult in good health.

CDR3 loop: CASNRGQAFYYGYTF. The CDR3 DNA sequence: TGTGCCAGCAACCGTGGACAGGCGTTTTACTATGGCTACACCTTC. The V and J genes are TRBV2 and TRBJ1-2, with 7 nucleotides matching TRBD1. Losses at the gene ends were 7 bases for V and 3 bases for J; bases not matched to a gene: 11. Germline V lookup: CDR1 SNHLY, CDR2 FYNNEI. The CDR3 has 15 amino acids.

The genes are TRBV27 and TRBJ1-5; 7 bases map to TRBD1. Germline CDR1 MNHEY, CDR2 SMNVEV (reference sequence). The V gene end was trimmed by 5 bases and the J gene end by 1 base; junction bases not matched to a gene: 5. This CDR3 is built from 15 residues. CDR3 coding DNA: TGTGCCAGCAGTCGGTACAGGGGAAGCAATCAGCCCCAGCATTTT. This codes for CASSRYRGSNQPQHF.

The chain uses TRBV28 and TRBJ1-4; D perhaps matches TRBD1 (5 bases). Looked up from germline, CDR1 is MDHEN and CDR2 is SYDVKM. The V and J ends lost 6 bases and 8 bases respectively, with 19 bases between them. The CDR3 totals 15 residues. This CDR3 is CASRGEGAGEEKLFF. CDR3 coding DNA: TGTGCCAGCAGGGGAGAAGGGGCGGGGGAGGAAAAACTGTTTTTT.

The CDR3 is CASSFEPHYGYTF. The CDR3 DNA reads as TGTGCCAGTAGTTTCGAGCCCCACTATGGCTACACCTTC. This rearrangement joins TRBV19 to TRBJ1-2; no clear D. The CDR3 spans 13 residues. Trimming removed 5 bases from V and 3 bases from J, with 10 bases in between. Germline CDR1 reads LNHDA; CDR2 reads SQIVND (reference sequence).